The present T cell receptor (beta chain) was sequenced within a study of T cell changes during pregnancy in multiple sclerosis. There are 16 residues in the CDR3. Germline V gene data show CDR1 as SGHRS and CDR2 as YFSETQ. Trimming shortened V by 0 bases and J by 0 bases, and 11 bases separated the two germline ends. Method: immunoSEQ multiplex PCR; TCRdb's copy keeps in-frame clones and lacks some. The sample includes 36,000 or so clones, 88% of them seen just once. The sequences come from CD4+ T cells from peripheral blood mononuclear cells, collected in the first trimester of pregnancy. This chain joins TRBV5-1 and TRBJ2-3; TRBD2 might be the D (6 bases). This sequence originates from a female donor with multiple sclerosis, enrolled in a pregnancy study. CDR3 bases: TGCGCCAGCAGCTTGGACCAGGGACTTAGCACAGATACGCAGTATTTT. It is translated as CASSLDQGLSTDTQYF.